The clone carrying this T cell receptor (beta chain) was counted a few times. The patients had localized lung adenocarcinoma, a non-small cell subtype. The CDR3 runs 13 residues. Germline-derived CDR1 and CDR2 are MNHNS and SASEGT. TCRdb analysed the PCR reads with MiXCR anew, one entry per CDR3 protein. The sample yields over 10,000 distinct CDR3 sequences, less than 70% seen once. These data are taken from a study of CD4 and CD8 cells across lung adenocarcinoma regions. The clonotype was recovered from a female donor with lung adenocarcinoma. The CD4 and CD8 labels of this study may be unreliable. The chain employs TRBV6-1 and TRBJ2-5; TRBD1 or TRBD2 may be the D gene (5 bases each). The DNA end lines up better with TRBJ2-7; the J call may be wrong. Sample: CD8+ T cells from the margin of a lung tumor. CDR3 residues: CASSDRGDYEQYF. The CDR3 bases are TGTGCCAGCAGTGACCGAGGGGACTACGAGCAGTACTTC.